Below are 14 T cell receptor beta chains sequenced from a single sample in a study of CD8 T cells in Susac syndrome. RNA was extracted with the RNeasy kit, and a quantity of roughly 0.45 to 1 ug was reverse transcribed using random hexamers. A single record per CDR3 protein comes from TCRdb applying MiXCR to the immunoSEQ multiplex PCR reads. Seen here are roughly 150,000 distinct CDR3 sequences, roughly 96% observed once, and the top ten hold 0.15% to 0.2%. Sequences were obtained from CD4+ T cells from PBMCs. All receptors come from a human donor with Susac syndrome.

The rearrangement links TRBV3-1 to TRBJ1-6; D unclear. Germline V lookup: CDR1 LGHDT, CDR2 YNNKEL (reference sequence). V was pared by 4 bases and J by 7 bases, with 11 bases between. The CDR3 is 14 amino acids. In DNA form, the CDR3 reads TGTGCCAGCAGCCTGAAGGCTCAGAATTCACCCCTCCACTTT. Its protein product is CASSLKAQNSPLHF.

The chain couples TRBV4-1 to TRBJ1-6; the D gene is possibly TRBD1 (5 bases). Germline CDR1 reads MGHRA; CDR2 reads YSYEKL. CDR3 length: 15 amino acids. Trimming took 0 bases from V and 6 from J, leaving 9 bases between them. Here the CDR3 DNA reads TGCGCCAGCAGCCAAGAGGGACGGGCTAATTCACCCCTCCACTTT. Its protein product is CASSQEGRANSPLHF.

V and J are TRBV18 and TRBJ2-3; D may be TRBD1 (6 bases). V was shortened by 8 bases and J by 2 bases, with 8 bases between the two germline ends. CDR1 and CDR2 (germline): KGHSH, LQKENI. The CDR3 has 12 amino acids. The CDR3 DNA follows: TGTGCCAGCAGGGGGAACACAGATACGCAGTATTTT. This sequence encodes CASRGNTDTQYF.

This clonotype was recorded only once. The rearrangement links TRBV25-1 to TRBJ1-5; D unresolved. Germline V lookup: CDR1 MGHDK, CDR2 SYGVNS. The V gene lost 4 bases and the J gene lost 4 bases, with 8 bases spanning the gap. The CDR3 has 13 residues. The CDR3 loop reads CASSARLNQPQHF. The CDR3 DNA follows: TGTGCCAGCAGTGCTCGTTTAAATCAGCCCCAGCATTTT.

The chain is built from TRBV10-3 and TRBJ2-7; 11 nucleotides agree with TRBD1. The V gene end was trimmed by 2 bases and the J gene end by 2 bases; junction bases not matched to a gene: 5. The CDR3 totals 16 residues. Germline loops: CDR1 ENHRY, CDR2 SYGVKD. CDR3 nucleotide sequence: TGTGCCATCAGTGAGGGACAGGGGGCTCGGCCCTACGAGCAGTACTTC. Amino acid sequence: CAISEGQGARPYEQYF.

The V call is TRBV6-2 or TRBV6-3, the J call TRBJ2-1; TRBD2 might be the D (5 bases). The CDR3 extends over 13 amino acids. The ends were cut back, 3 bases at V and 5 bases at J, with 8 bases in the middle. Germline lookup yields CDR1 MNHEY and CDR2 SVGEGT. The CDR3 DNA sequence: TGTGCCAGCAGTTATCCAGCGGACAATGAGCAGTTCTTC. It encodes CASSYPADNEQFF.

The rearrangement links TRBV29-1 to TRBJ1-2; D unresolved. There are 13 residues in the CDR3. V shed 3 bases and J shed 4 bases, with 12 bases lying between them. Germline V lookup: CDR1 SQVTM, CDR2 ANQGSEA. The CDR3 loop reads CSVEPAGGYGYTF. In DNA, the CDR3 is TGCAGCGTTGAGCCAGCAGGCGGCTATGGCTACACCTTC.

The chain carries TRBV29-1 and TRBJ2-5; D unclear. V shed 6 bases and J shed 5 bases, with 13 bases lying between them. The CDR3 totals 12 residues. Germline assignment: CDR1 SQVTM and CDR2 ANQGSEA. CDR3 DNA: TGCAGCGTCTCCCTCCAGACGGAGACCCAGTACTTC. Protein sequence: CSVSLQTETQYF.

This chain joins TRBV20-1 and TRBJ2-5, with D tentatively TRBD2 (7 bases). Germline V lookup: CDR1 DFQATT, CDR2 SNEGSKA (reference sequence). Between the trimmed V and J ends, which lost 4 bases and 1 base, there was a span of 13 bases. CDR3 length: 14 amino acids. The chain's CDR3 is CSATGGGSQETQYF. CDR3 nucleotides: TGCAGTGCTACGGGGGGCGGGAGCCAAGAGACCCAGTACTTC.

The gene calls are TRBV7-3 and TRBJ2-1; 11 nucleotides agree with TRBD2. J gave up 4 bases and V 5 bases, and 4 bases lay outside the gene matches. This CDR3 contains 15 residues. Germline CDR1 SGHTA, CDR2 FQGTGA. CDR3 sequence (DNA): TGTGCCAGCAGCGTACTAGCGGGGGAGTACAATGAGCAGTTCTTC. This encodes CASSVLAGEYNEQFF.

The V and J genes are TRBV29-1 and TRBJ2-7; maybe TRBD2 (6 bases). V was clipped by 5 bases and J by 2 bases, with 13 bases between them. This CDR3 comprises 13 residues. Germline V gene lookup returns CDR1 SQVTM and CDR2 ANQGSEA. The chain's CDR3 is CSVLGGQPYEQYF. The DNA for the CDR3 is TGCAGCGTTCTAGGAGGGCAGCCCTACGAGCAGTACTTC.

This sequence joins TRBV29-1 and TRBJ1-2, with D maybe TRBD1 (5 bases). The V gene lost 7 bases and the J gene lost 6 bases, with 12 bases spanning the gap. This CDR3 has 11 amino acids. Germline V gene data show CDR1 as SQVTM and CDR2 as ANQGSEA. The CDR3 coding sequence is TGCAGCGACGGGACGGAAAATGGCTACACCTTC. It yields the protein CSDGTENGYTF.

The chain recombines TRBV14 with TRBJ2-6, with TRBD2 matching 9 bases. The CDR3 consists of 17 residues. CDR1 SGHDN and CDR2 FVKESK come from the germline V gene. Germline trimming cut 2 bases from V and 0 bases from J; bases unmatched to any gene: 2. CDR3 sequence (DNA): TGTGCCAGCAGCCAACTAGCGGGGAGCTCTGGGGCCAACGTCCTGACTTTC. It encodes CASSQLAGSSGANVLTF. Together with reference TRBV14 and TRBJ2-6, the CDR3 gives the full variable domain: EAGVTQFPSHSVIEKGQTVTLRCDPISGHDNLYWYRRVMGKEIKFLLHFVKESKQDESGMPNNRFLAERTGGTYSTLKVQPAELEDSGVYFCASSQLAGSSGANVLTFGAGSRLTVL.

The chain combines TRBV3-1 with TRBJ2-1, with 8 bases lining up with TRBD1. Trimming removed 0 bases from V and 10 bases from J; junction bases left unmatched: 14. The germline V gene has CDR1 LGHDT and CDR2 YNNKEL (reference sequence). The CDR3 extends over 17 amino acids. CDR3 amino acids: CASSQEPARTGGNEQFF. The CDR3 DNA follows: TGTGCCAGCAGCCAAGAACCGGCACGCACAGGGGGGAACGAGCAGTTCTTC.